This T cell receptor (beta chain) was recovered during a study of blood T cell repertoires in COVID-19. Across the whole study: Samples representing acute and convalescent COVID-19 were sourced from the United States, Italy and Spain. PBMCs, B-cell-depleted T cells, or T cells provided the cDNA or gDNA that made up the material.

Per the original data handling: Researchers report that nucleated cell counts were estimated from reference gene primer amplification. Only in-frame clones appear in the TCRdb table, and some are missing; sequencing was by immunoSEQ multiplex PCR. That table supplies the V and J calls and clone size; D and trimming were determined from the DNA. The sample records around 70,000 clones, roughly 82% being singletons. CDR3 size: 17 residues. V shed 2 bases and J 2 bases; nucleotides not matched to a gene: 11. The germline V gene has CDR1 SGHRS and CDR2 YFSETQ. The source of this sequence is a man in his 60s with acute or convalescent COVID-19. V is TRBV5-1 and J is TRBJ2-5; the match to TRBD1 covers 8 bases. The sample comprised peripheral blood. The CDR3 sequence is CASSFIVGQGSQETQYF. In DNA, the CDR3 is TGCGCCAGCAGCTTCATCGTCGGACAGGGTAGTCAAGAGACCCAGTACTTC.